This TCR beta chain was captured by sequencing in a study of control samples from healthy donors and cancer patients. Germline V gene data show CDR1 as SQVTM and CDR2 as ANQGSEA. This CDR3 region has 16 residues. Trimming took 4 bases from V and 7 from J, leaving 23 bases between them. The assay was immunoSEQ multiplex PCR, and TCRdb's table has in-frame clones only and misses some. This sample has about 48,000 clones; 85% to 95% occur once, and the top ten carry 23%. The rearrangement links TRBV29-1 to TRBJ2-1; D is ambiguous. Sequenced input: PBMCs. The sequence was collected from a woman aged 50 to 60 with head and neck cancer. The CDR3 region has the DNA TGCAGCGTTGGCGGCCCTGCTGGTTTTTACACGAATGAGCAGTTCTTC. This codes for CSVGGPAGFYTNEQFF.